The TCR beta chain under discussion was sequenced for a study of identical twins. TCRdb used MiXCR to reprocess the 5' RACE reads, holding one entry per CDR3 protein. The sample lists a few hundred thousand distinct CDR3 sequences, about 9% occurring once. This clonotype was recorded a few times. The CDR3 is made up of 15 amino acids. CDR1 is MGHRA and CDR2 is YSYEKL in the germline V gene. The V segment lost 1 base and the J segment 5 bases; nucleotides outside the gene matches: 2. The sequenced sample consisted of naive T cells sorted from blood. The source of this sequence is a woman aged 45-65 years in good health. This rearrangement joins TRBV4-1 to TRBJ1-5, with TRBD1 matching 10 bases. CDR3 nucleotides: TGCGCCAGCAGCCAAGGACAGGGGGCACATCAGCCCCAGCATTTT. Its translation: CASSQGQGAHQPQHF.